This T cell receptor beta chain was recorded in a study of early T cells in non-severe SARS-CoV-2 infection. Study as a whole: Sequencing targeted bulk RNA from unsorted whole blood, leaving chains unpaired.

This clonotype has a handful of counts. Its target is not known. Germline CDR1 and CDR2: SGHTA and FQGNSA. The CDR3 runs to 14 residues. V shed 6 bases and J 8 bases; nucleotides not matched to a gene: 6. Study-wide findings and caveats: CD4 and private specificities were missed by VDJdb matching, which favored anti-spike CD8 responses.

TCRdb processed the 5' RACE reads anew with MiXCR; each CDR3 protein has one entry. Here the sample spans 50,000 to 60,000 distinct CDR3 sequences, around 13% being singletons. The sequence derives from an adult who was a healthcare worker with PCR-confirmed SARS-CoV-2 infection or an uninfected control (not recorded which). The sample was whole blood. The rearrangement links TRBV7-2 to TRBJ2-1; the match to TRBD2 covers 11 bases. CDR3: CASRFSGGAYEQFF. The CDR3 DNA reads TGTGCCAGCAGATTTAGCGGGGGGGCTTATGAGCAGTTCTTC.